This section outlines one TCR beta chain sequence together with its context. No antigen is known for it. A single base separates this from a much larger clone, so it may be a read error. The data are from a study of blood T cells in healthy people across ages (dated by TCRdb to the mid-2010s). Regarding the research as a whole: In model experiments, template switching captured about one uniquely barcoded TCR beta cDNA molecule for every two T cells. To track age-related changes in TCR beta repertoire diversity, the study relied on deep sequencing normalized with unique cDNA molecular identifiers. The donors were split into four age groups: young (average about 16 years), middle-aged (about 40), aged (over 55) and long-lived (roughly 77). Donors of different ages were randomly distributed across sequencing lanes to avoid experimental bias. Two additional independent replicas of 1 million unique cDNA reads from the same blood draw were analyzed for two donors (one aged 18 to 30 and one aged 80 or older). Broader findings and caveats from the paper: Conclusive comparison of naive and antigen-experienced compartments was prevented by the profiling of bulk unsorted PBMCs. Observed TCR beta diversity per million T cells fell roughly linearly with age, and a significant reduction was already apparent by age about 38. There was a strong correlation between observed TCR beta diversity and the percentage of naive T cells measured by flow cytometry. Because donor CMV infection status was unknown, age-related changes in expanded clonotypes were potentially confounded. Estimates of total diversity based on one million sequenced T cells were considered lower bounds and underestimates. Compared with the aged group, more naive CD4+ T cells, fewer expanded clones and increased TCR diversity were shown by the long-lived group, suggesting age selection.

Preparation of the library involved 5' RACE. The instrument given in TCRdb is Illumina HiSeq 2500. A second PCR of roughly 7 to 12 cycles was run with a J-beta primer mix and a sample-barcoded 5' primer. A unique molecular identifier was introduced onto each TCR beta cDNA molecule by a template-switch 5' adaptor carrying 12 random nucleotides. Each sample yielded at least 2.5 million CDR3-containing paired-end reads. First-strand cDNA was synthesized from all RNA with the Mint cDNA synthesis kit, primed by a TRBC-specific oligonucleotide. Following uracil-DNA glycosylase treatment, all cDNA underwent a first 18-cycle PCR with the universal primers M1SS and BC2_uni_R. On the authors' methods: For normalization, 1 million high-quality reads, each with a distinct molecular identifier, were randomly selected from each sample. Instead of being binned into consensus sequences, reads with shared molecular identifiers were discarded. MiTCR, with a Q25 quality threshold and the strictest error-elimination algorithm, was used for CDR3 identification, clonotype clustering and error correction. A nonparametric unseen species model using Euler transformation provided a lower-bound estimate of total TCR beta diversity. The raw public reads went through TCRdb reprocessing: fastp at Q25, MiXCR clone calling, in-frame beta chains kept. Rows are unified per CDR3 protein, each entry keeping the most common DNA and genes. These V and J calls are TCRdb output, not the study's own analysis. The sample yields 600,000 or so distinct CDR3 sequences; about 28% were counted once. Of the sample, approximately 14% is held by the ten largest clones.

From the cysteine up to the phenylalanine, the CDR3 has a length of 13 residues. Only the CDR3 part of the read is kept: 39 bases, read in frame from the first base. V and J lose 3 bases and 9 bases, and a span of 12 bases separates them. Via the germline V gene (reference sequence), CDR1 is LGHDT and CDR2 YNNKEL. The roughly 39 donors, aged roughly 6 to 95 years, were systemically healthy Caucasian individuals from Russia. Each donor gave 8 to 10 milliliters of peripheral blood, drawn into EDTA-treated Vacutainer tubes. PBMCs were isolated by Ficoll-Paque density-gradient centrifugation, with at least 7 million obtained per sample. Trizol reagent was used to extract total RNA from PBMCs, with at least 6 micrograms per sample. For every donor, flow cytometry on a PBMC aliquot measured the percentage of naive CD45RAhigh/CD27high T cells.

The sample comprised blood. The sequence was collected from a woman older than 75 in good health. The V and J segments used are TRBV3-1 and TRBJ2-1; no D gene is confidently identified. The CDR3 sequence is CASSQWKIGEQFF. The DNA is TGTGCCAGCAGCCAGTGGAAGATTGGTGAGCAGTTCTTC.